This T cell receptor beta chain was recovered during a study of blood T cells in healthy people across ages. Germline V CDR1 and CDR2: MNHNY, SVGAGI (reference sequence). With 6 bases removed from V and 11 bases from J, the gap between germline ends came to 19 bases. This CDR3 is 13 amino acids long. A minimum of 6 micrograms of total RNA was extracted per sample. In this sample, this clonotype turned up a few times. Its target is unknown. Together with a sample-barcoded 5' primer, a J-beta primer mix was included in a second PCR lasting 7 to 11 cycles. One entry per CDR3 protein, called by TCRdb with MiXCR from the 5' RACE reads. The data contain 700,000 to 1,000,000 distinct CDR3 sequences, under 45% of them seen just once; the ten biggest clones take up roughly 19%. Study-wide findings and caveats: Naive T cell percentage showed a strong correlation with the diversity of TCR beta. Unsorted PBMCs prevented conclusive naive versus antigen-experienced comparison.

The receptor was derived from a man aged 55 to 69 in good health. The chain employs TRBV6-6 and TRBJ2-5; either TRBD1 or TRBD2 may fit D (5 bases each). Sequencing input: blood. This CDR3 reads CASRAGTGASQYF. CDR3 DNA: TGTGCCAGCAGGGCCGGGACCGGTGCTTCGCAGTACTTC.